The source of this T cell receptor (beta chain) is a study of Graves' ophthalmopathy and Graves' hyperthyroidism. This clonotype was picked up many times. Between the trimmed V and J ends, which lost 1 base and 6 bases, there was a span of 6 bases. This CDR3 has 11 residues. The germline CDR1 and CDR2 sequences are SQVTM and ANQGSEA. RNA served as the template for amplifying TCR beta CDR3 regions. After a first-round RT-PCR with HTBI primers, a second-round multiplex PCR was run. A single record per CDR3 protein comes from TCRdb applying MiXCR to the multiplex PCR reads. The table records about 390,000 distinct CDR3 sequences, approximately 15% of them present only once.

The source is a woman between 18 and 30 years old with stable Graves' hyperthyroidism. The chain recombines TRBV29-1 with TRBJ1-2; D not certain. The sample was peripheral blood. This CDR3 reads CSVEGRNGYTF. The CDR3 DNA follows: TGCAGCGTTGAAGGCCGGAATGGCTACACCTTC.